The next 5 T cell receptor beta chains were all read from a single sample in a study of cytomegalovirus exposure and HLA in healthy donors. PCR amplification relied on 60 Vbeta primers (plus 13 Jbeta primers). TCRdb keeps only in-frame clones here, not all; method: immunoSEQ multiplex PCR. The table shows some 190,000 clones, with around 79% occurring only once. The material sequenced was PBMCs. These receptor sequences come from a woman between 45 and 65 years old in good health and CMV-seronegative.

The genes are TRBV12-5 and TRBJ2-1, with 9 nucleotides matching TRBD1. The V and J ends lost 1 base and 7 bases, in that order; junction bases with no gene match: 14. This CDR3 has 18 residues. Germline CDR1 and CDR2: LGHNT and FRNRAP. The DNA of the CDR3 is TGTGCTAGTGGTTTGGCCAAAGGGGGACAGGGTGGGATAAATGAGCAGTTCTTC. Translated, it gives CASGLAKGGQGGINEQFF.

This clone was seen just once. The chain carries TRBV28 and TRBJ2-3, with 12 bases matching TRBD2. The germline V gene has CDR1 MDHEN and CDR2 SYDVKM. The junction had 7 bases not matched to a gene; V was cut back by 6 bases and J by 3 bases. CDR3 length equals 16 residues. In DNA, the CDR3 is TGTGCCAGCAGGATCCTAGCGGGAGGGGGAACAGATACGCAGTATTTT. This gives the protein CASRILAGGGTDTQYF.

The V and J genes are TRBV28 and TRBJ1-5, with unresolved D. Germline V gene data show CDR1 as MDHEN and CDR2 as SYDVKM. Trimming removed 1 base from V and 5 bases from J, with 15 bases in between. CDR3 length: 16 amino acids. CDR3 sequence: CASSLSFLVRDQPQHF. The CDR3 DNA reads TGTGCCAGCAGTTTATCATTTTTAGTTCGGGATCAGCCCCAGCATTTT. The whole variable domain, filled in from reference TRBV28 and TRBJ1-5, reads DVKVTQSSRYLVKRTGEKVFLECVQDMDHENMFWYRQDPGLGLRLIYFSYDVKMKEKGDIPEGYSVSREKKERFSLILESASTNQTSMYLCASSLSFLVRDQPQHFGDGTRLSIL.

The rearrangement uses TRBV7-3 and TRBJ2-7; 8 bases are shared with TRBD2. Germline CDR1 and CDR2: SGHTA and FQGTGA. The V and J ends lost 5 bases and 2 bases, in that order; junction bases with no gene match: 8. The CDR3 runs 15 residues. This CDR3 reads CASSTSPGGAYEQYF. CDR3 DNA: TGTGCCAGCAGCACCTCCCCCGGGGGGGCCTACGAGCAGTACTTC.

The J gene is TRBJ1-4, the V gene TRBV6-8, with TRBD1 matching 9 bases. The CDR3 spans 13 residues. V was clipped by 11 bases and J by 8 bases; unmatched bases: 9. Germline-derived CDR1 and CDR2 are MNHGY and SAAAGT. CDR3 sequence reads: CAGWTGVEEKLFF. DNA for the CDR3: TGTGCCGGCTGGACAGGGGTAGAGGAAAAACTGTTTTTT.